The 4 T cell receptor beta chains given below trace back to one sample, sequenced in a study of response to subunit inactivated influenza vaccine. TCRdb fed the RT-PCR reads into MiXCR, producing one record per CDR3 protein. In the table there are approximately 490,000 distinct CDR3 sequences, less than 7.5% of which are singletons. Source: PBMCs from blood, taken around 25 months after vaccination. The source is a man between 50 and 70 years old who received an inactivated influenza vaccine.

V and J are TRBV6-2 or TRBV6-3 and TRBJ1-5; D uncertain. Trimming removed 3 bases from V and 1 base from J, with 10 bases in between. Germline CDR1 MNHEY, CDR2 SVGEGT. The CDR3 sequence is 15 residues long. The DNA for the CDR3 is TGTGCCAGCAGTTATACGGGGAGAAGCAATCAGCCCCAGCATTTT. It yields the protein CASSYTGRSNQPQHF.

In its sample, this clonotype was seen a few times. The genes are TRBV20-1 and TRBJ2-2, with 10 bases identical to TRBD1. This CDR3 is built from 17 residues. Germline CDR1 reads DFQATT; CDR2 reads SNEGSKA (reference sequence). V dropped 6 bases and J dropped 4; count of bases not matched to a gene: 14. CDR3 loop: CSALPRDRGLFTGELFF. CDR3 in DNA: TGCAGTGCCCTCCCCCGGGACAGGGGTCTCTTCACCGGGGAGCTGTTTTTT.

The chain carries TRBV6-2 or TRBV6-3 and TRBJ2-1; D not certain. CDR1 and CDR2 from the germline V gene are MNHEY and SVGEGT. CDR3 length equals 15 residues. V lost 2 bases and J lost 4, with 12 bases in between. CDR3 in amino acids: CASSYMSELYNEQFF. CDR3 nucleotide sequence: TGTGCCAGCAGTTACATGTCAGAACTATACAATGAGCAGTTCTTC.

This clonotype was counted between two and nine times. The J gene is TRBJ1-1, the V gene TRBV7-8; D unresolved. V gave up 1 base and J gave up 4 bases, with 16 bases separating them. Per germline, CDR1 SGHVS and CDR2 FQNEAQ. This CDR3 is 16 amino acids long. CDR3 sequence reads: CASSLVSTSGLTEAFF. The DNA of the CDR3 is TGTGCCAGCAGCTTAGTTAGTACCTCCGGGCTCACTGAAGCTTTCTTT.